This T cell receptor beta chain was identified during a study of Ad26.COV2.S vaccination and SARS-CoV-2 variants. As for the study in general: The authors gave Ad26.COV2.S intramuscularly, either once or twice 56 days apart.

Treatment indicated: about 20 received Ad26.COV2.S at low or high dose, single or two shots; 5 received placebo; per-sample allocation not given. Sample collection was performed on day 63 after the first vaccine or placebo injection. Profiled with immunoSEQ multiplex PCR; TCRdb holds only in-frame clones, not every one. The data hold fewer than 500,000 clones, with roughly nine tenths observed a single time. The study's findings and limits: Reported findings describe substantial breadth in spike-specific CD8+ and CD4+ T cell responses following vaccination.

Between the trimmed V and J ends, which lost 5 bases and 2 bases, there was a span of 8 bases. The CDR3 has 13 residues. CDR1 KGHDR and CDR2 SFDVKD come from the germline V gene. Notes on this clone: The antigen remains undetermined.

This sequence joins TRBV24-1 and TRBJ2-5; perhaps TRBD1 as D (5 bases). The specimen was peripheral blood, collected in a trial of Ad26.COV2.S vaccine versus placebo. This receptor was taken from a person aged 18 to 65 who received the Ad26.COV2.S COVID-19 vaccine or a placebo. Here the CDR3 reads CATSATVQETQYF. As DNA, the CDR3 is TGTGCCACCAGTGCGACAGTTCAAGAGACCCAGTACTTC.